Listed below are T cell receptor beta chains from one sample, sequenced in a study of molecular identifiers for immune sequencing clone quantification. TCRdb reprocessed the PCR reads with MiXCR, giving one entry per CDR3 protein. This repertoire shows just over 35,000 distinct CDR3 sequences, about 18% found once; its top ten account for more than 0.95%. Sequenced sample: naive CD8+ T cells from blood, with Jurkat cell RNA spiked in. These receptors all come from a human donor in good health. Some libraries in this study had Jurkat cell RNA spiked in. Each CDR3 is given with its conserved first and last residue. The D gene is left open where the match is weak. Clone size is given for some rows only: seen once, a few or many times, or a class if the clone is expanded.

clone_size: many; j_call: TRBJ1-6; v_call: TRBV10-3; d_call: NA; cdr3_aa: CAISESGASSYNSPLHF; cdr3_nt: TGTGCCATCAGTGAGTCCGGCGCTAGCTCCTATAATTCACCCCTCCACTTT
clone_size: many; j_call: TRBJ2-7; v_call: TRBV7-2; d_call: NA; cdr3_aa: CASNFGGGYEQYF; cdr3_nt: TGTGCCAGCAACTTTGGCGGAGGCTACGAGCAGTACTTC
clone_size: NA; j_call: TRBJ2-5; v_call: TRBV6-2/TRBV6-3; d_call: NA; cdr3_aa: CASSYPFGTPYDLQETQYF; cdr3_nt: TGTGCCAGCAGTTACCCATTCGGGACTCCCTATGATCTGCAAGAGACCCAGTACTTC
clone_size: many; j_call: TRBJ1-5; v_call: TRBV7-2; d_call: NA; cdr3_aa: CASSPDSNNNQPQHF; cdr3_nt: TGTGCCAGCAGCCCGGACAGCAATAACAATCAGCCCCAGCATTTT
clone_size: many; j_call: TRBJ1-1; v_call: TRBV4-3; d_call: NA; cdr3_aa: CASSPQGSYTEAFF; cdr3_nt: TGCGCCAGCAGCCCCCAAGGCTCCTACACTGAAGCTTTCTTT
clone_size: NA; j_call: TRBJ2-7; v_call: TRBV28; d_call: NA; cdr3_aa: CASSPQSYEQYF; cdr3_nt: TGTGCCAGCAGTCCTCAATCCTACGAGCAGTACTTC
clone_size: NA; j_call: TRBJ1-5; v_call: TRBV19; d_call: NA; cdr3_aa: CASSIGLSNQPQHF; cdr3_nt: TGTGCCAGTAGTATTGGTCTTAGCAATCAGCCCCAGCATTTT
clone_size: many; j_call: TRBJ2-3; v_call: TRBV30; d_call: TRBD2; cdr3_aa: CAWSVGSGGVDTQYF; cdr3_nt: TGTGCCTGGAGTGTAGGTAGCGGGGGGGTAGATACGCAGTATTTT
clone_size: many; j_call: TRBJ2-7; v_call: TRBV7-9; d_call: NA; cdr3_aa: CASSLLPSYEQYF; cdr3_nt: TGTGCCAGCAGCCTACTTCCCTCCTACGAGCAGTACTTC
clone_size: NA; j_call: TRBJ2-1; v_call: TRBV14; d_call: NA; cdr3_aa: CASSPGSTNEQFF; cdr3_nt: TGTGCCAGCAGCCCTGGATCCACCAATGAGCAGTTCTTC
clone_size: medium-sized; j_call: TRBJ2-3; v_call: TRBV5-8; d_call: TRBD1; cdr3_aa: CASSWGDRVISTDTQYF; cdr3_nt: TGTGCCAGCAGCTGGGGGGACAGGGTCATAAGCACAGATACGCAGTATTTT
clone_size: many; j_call: TRBJ2-5; v_call: TRBV4-3; d_call: NA; cdr3_aa: CASSQRGGQETQYF; cdr3_nt: TGCGCCAGCAGCCAGCGAGGGGGACAAGAGACCCAGTACTTC
clone_size: many; j_call: TRBJ2-3; v_call: TRBV27; d_call: NA; cdr3_aa: CASSLGQGLPDTQYF; cdr3_nt: TGTGCCAGCAGTTTGGGACAAGGGCTCCCAGATACGCAGTATTTT
clone_size: many; j_call: TRBJ2-5; v_call: TRBV20-1; d_call: NA; cdr3_aa: CSARTLVETQYF; cdr3_nt: TGCAGTGCTCGCACCTTGGTAGAGACCCAGTACTTC
clone_size: many; j_call: TRBJ2-1; v_call: TRBV20-1; d_call: NA; cdr3_aa: CSARDLSGADNEQFF; cdr3_nt: TGCAGTGCTAGAGATCTGTCGGGAGCGGACAATGAGCAGTTCTTC
clone_size: NA; j_call: TRBJ2-6; v_call: TRBV28; d_call: NA; cdr3_aa: CASSRTSGHFSGANVLTF; cdr3_nt: TGTGCCAGCAGCCGAACCTCGGGACACTTCTCTGGGGCCAACGTCCTGACTTTC
clone_size: many; j_call: TRBJ2-7; v_call: TRBV7-9; d_call: TRBD1; cdr3_aa: CASSTPTQTGDEQYF; cdr3_nt: TGTGCCAGCAGCACCCCGACCCAAACAGGGGACGAGCAGTACTTC
clone_size: few; j_call: TRBJ2-7; v_call: TRBV20-1; d_call: NA; cdr3_aa: CSASSVPMSYEQYF; cdr3_nt: TGCAGTGCTAGCAGTGTCCCTATGTCTTACGAGCAGTACTTC
clone_size: medium-sized; j_call: TRBJ2-3; v_call: TRBV2; d_call: NA; cdr3_aa: CASSVTVSSTDTQYF; cdr3_nt: TGTGCCAGCAGCGTGACAGTTTCGAGCACAGATACGCAGTATTTT
clone_size: NA; j_call: TRBJ2-7; v_call: TRBV5-1; d_call: NA; cdr3_aa: CASSLALGYEQNF; cdr3_nt: TGCGCCAGCAGCTTGGCCTTAGGTTACGAGCAGAACTTC
clone_size: NA; j_call: TRBJ2-7; v_call: TRBV7-8; d_call: TRBD1; cdr3_aa: CASSPDRGGEQYF; cdr3_nt: TGTGCCAGCAGCCCGGACAGGGGAGGCGAGCAGTACTTC
clone_size: many; j_call: TRBJ2-3; v_call: TRBV7-9; d_call: NA; cdr3_aa: CASSSTGERGSTDTQYF; cdr3_nt: TGTGCCAGCAGCTCAACCGGGGAAAGAGGTAGCACAGATACGCAGTATTTT
clone_size: NA; j_call: TRBJ2-7; v_call: TRBV11-2; d_call: NA; cdr3_aa: CASSLRGGSSYGQYF; cdr3_nt: TGTGCCAGCAGCTTGAGGGGGGGTTCGTCCTACGGGCAGTACTTC
clone_size: many; j_call: TRBJ2-5; v_call: TRBV19; d_call: TRBD2; cdr3_aa: CASSPGLAVGQETQYF; cdr3_nt: TGTGCCAGTAGTCCGGGACTAGCGGTCGGTCAAGAGACCCAGTACTTC
clone_size: few; j_call: TRBJ2-7; v_call: TRBV19; d_call: NA; cdr3_aa: CASSVTTGLTYEQYF; cdr3_nt: TGTGCCAGTAGCGTAACGACCGGGTTAACGTACGAGCAGTACTTC
clone_size: many; j_call: TRBJ2-3; v_call: TRBV7-9; d_call: NA; cdr3_aa: CASSSLVTDTQYF; cdr3_nt: TGTGCCAGCAGCTCACTAGTGACAGATACGCAGTATTTT
clone_size: few; j_call: TRBJ2-2; v_call: TRBV6-5; d_call: TRBD2; cdr3_aa: CASSSGGATGELFF; cdr3_nt: TGTGCCAGCAGTTCGGGGGGGGCCACCGGGGAGCTGTTTTTT
clone_size: NA; j_call: TRBJ2-7; v_call: TRBV7-8; d_call: NA; cdr3_aa: CVSSLAAQSPYEQYF; cdr3_nt: TGTGTCAGCAGCTTAGCGGCCCAGAGCCCCTACGAGCAGTACTTC
clone_size: many; j_call: TRBJ2-1; v_call: TRBV7-2; d_call: NA; cdr3_aa: CASSSTVSYNEQFF; cdr3_nt: TGTGCCAGCAGCTCAACAGTGTCTTACAATGAGCAGTTCTTC
clone_size: NA; j_call: TRBJ2-7; v_call: TRBV5-1; d_call: NA; cdr3_aa: CASSLEAGKSYEQYF; cdr3_nt: TGCGCCAGCAGCTTGGAGGCAGGGAAGTCCTACGAGCAGTACTTC
clone_size: many; j_call: TRBJ2-5; v_call: TRBV20-1; d_call: NA; cdr3_aa: CSAYRPGPQETQYF; cdr3_nt: TGCAGTGCTTACAGACCGGGACCGCAAGAGACCCAGTACTTC
clone_size: medium-sized; j_call: TRBJ2-3; v_call: TRBV6-1; d_call: NA; cdr3_aa: CASSEGSAGAFTDTQYF; cdr3_nt: TGTGCCAGCAGTGAAGGTTCGGCGGGGGCCTTCACAGATACGCAGTATTTT
clone_size: NA; j_call: TRBJ2-7; v_call: TRBV7-9; d_call: NA; cdr3_aa: CASSPPGYEQYF; cdr3_nt: TGTGCCAGCAGCCCTCCGGGCTACGAGCAGTACTTC
clone_size: many; j_call: TRBJ2-5; v_call: TRBV12-3/TRBV12-4; d_call: NA; cdr3_aa: CASSPDRAQETQYF; cdr3_nt: TGTGCCAGCAGCCCCGACCGGGCCCAAGAGACCCAGTACTTC
clone_size: many; j_call: TRBJ1-1; v_call: TRBV7-9; d_call: NA; cdr3_aa: CASSETGYTEAFF; cdr3_nt: TGTGCCAGCAGCGAAACAGGGTACACTGAAGCTTTCTTT
clone_size: NA; j_call: TRBJ2-1; v_call: TRBV29-1; d_call: NA; cdr3_aa: CSAPSPMEQFF; cdr3_nt: TGCAGCGCCCCTTCTCCGATGGAGCAGTTCTTC
clone_size: many; j_call: TRBJ1-6; v_call: TRBV5-6; d_call: NA; cdr3_aa: CASSLGVLVSPLHF; cdr3_nt: TGTGCCAGCAGCTTGGGAGTGTTGGTCTCACCCCTCCACTTT
clone_size: many; j_call: TRBJ2-7; v_call: TRBV7-9; d_call: NA; cdr3_aa: CASSSQLASGEQYF; cdr3_nt: TGTGCCAGCAGCTCCCAACTAGCTTCGGGCGAGCAGTACTTC
clone_size: many; j_call: TRBJ1-5; v_call: TRBV5-8; d_call: TRBD1; cdr3_aa: CASSLETGQNQPQHF; cdr3_nt: TGTGCCAGCAGCTTGGAGACAGGGCAGAATCAGCCCCAGCATTTT
clone_size: few; j_call: TRBJ2-7; v_call: TRBV20-1; d_call: TRBD2; cdr3_aa: CSARDPTSGTYEQYF; cdr3_nt: TGCAGTGCTAGAGATCCCACTAGCGGCACCTACGAGCAGTACTTC
clone_size: many; j_call: TRBJ2-2; v_call: TRBV5-5; d_call: NA; cdr3_aa: CASSLGLIRASNTGELFF; cdr3_nt: TGTGCCAGCAGCTTGGGGTTGATCCGGGCCAGCAACACCGGGGAGCTGTTTTTT
clone_size: NA; j_call: TRBJ1-4; v_call: TRBV7-9; d_call: NA; cdr3_aa: CASSLYWDNNEKLFF; cdr3_nt: TGTGCCAGCAGCTTATATTGGGACAATAATGAAAAACTGTTTTTT
clone_size: many; j_call: TRBJ2-3; v_call: TRBV7-6; d_call: NA; cdr3_aa: CASSQAATDTQYF; cdr3_nt: TGTGCCAGCAGCCAGGCCGCGACAGATACGCAGTATTTT
clone_size: many; j_call: TRBJ2-7; v_call: TRBV29-1; d_call: NA; cdr3_aa: CSVVEQGPAYEQYF; cdr3_nt: TGCAGCGTCGTTGAACAGGGTCCCGCCTACGAGCAGTACTTC
clone_size: many; j_call: TRBJ2-3; v_call: TRBV4-2; d_call: NA; cdr3_aa: CASRHGFFSTDTQYF; cdr3_nt: TGTGCCAGCAGACACGGCTTTTTTAGCACAGATACGCAGTATTTT
clone_size: NA; j_call: TRBJ2-7; v_call: TRBV5-8; d_call: TRBD1; cdr3_aa: CASSGTVYEQYF; cdr3_nt: TGTGCCAGCAGCGGGACAGTCTACGAGCAGTACTTC